Reported below is one T cell receptor (beta chain). TCRdb analysed the 5' RACE reads with MiXCR anew, one entry per CDR3 protein. The sample shows 400,000 to 600,000 distinct CDR3 sequences, about 22% of them seen only once. This sample was included in a study of identical twins. From germline, CDR1 is MDHEN and CDR2 SYDVKM. The CDR3 runs 19 residues. J gave up 3 bases and V 6 bases, and 19 bases lay outside the gene matches. In addition, the sample was reused for a study of yellow fever vaccine responses in identical twins.

The receptor's source is a woman aged 18-29 years in good health. The chain combines TRBV28 with TRBJ2-7; TRBD2 agrees at 11 bases. What was sequenced was CD4+ T cells sorted from blood. This CDR3 reads CASRPPGLAEGTKLYEQYF. The CDR3 bases are TGTGCCAGCAGGCCTCCGGGACTAGCGGAAGGGACCAAACTCTACGAGCAGTACTTC. The full variable domain, with the rest looked up from reference TRBV28 and TRBJ2-7, is DVKVTQSSRYLVKRTGEKVFLECVQDMDHENMFWYRQDPGLGLRLIYFSYDVKMKEKGDIPEGYSVSREKKERFSLILESASTNQTSMYLCASRPPGLAEGTKLYEQYFGPGTRLTVT.